These T cell receptor beta chains were read from a single sample in a study of blood T cell repertoires in COVID-19. TCRdb's table, derived via immunoSEQ multiplex PCR, lists solely in-frame clones and lacks some. The table includes 65,000 to 95,000 clones, over 70% detected once. Sequencing was carried out using peripheral blood. These receptors originate from a man aged 45 to 65 with active or convalescent COVID-19. Both conserved end residues are part of each CDR3. A D gene is named only where the DNA matches it firmly. The size of a clone is reported for some rows only, either as once, few or many, or as a class for expanded clones.

clone size | J gene | D gene | V gene | CDR3 DNA | CDR3 protein
few | TRBJ2-7 | TRBD1 | TRBV5-1 | TGCGCCAGCAGCTTGGCCCCGGGACAGGGGGGCTACGAGCAGTACTTC | CASSLAPGQGGYEQYF
- | TRBJ2-5 | - | TRBV18 | TGTGCCAGCTCACCAGCGGGGGAGACCCAGTACTTC | CASSPAGETQYF
few | TRBJ1-2 | TRBD1 | TRBV5-1 | TGCGCCAGCAGCTCGAACCGACAGGGCCCTAACTATGGCTACACCTTC | CASSSNRQGPNYGYTF
few | TRBJ2-6 | - | TRBV28 | TGTGCCAGCAGTTTACGCTCGGCAGGGCGGCCGGGGGCCAACGTCCTGACTTTC | CASSLRSAGRPGANVLTF
many | TRBJ1-1 | - | TRBV18 | TGTGCCAGCTCACCCACCGGGATTGAAGCTTTCTTT | CASSPTGIEAFF
- | TRBJ2-5 | - | TRBV7-8 | TGTGCCAGCAGCTCTACGGACTCGGGGACCCAGTACTTC | CASSSTDSGTQYF
- | TRBJ2-2 | TRBD1 | TRBV5-6 | TGTGCCAGCAGCTGGGGGACAGGGGGCACCGGGGAGCTGTTTTTT | CASSWGTGGTGELFF
once | TRBJ1-1 | TRBD1 | TRBV5-4 | TGTGCCAGCAGCTTAGGACAGGTTTCGAACACTGAAGCTTTCTTT | CASSLGQVSNTEAFF
- | TRBJ1-1 | - | TRBV3-1/TRBV3-2 | TGTGCCAGCGGGCTAGATAGCGGGGGCGCTGGAGCTTTCTTT | CASGLDSGGAGAFF
- | TRBJ1-5 | - | TRBV6-1 | TGTGCCAGCAGTGTTGGGAGTATGGGGGGGCTAGGGCCCCAGCATTTT | CASSVGSMGGLGPQHF
few | TRBJ1-2 | TRBD1 | TRBV6-5 | TGTGCCAGCAGTACGCCGACAGGGGACTATGGCTACACCTTC | CASSTPTGDYGYTF
- | TRBJ2-7 | - | TRBV12-3/TRBV12-4 | TGTGCCAGCAAACTTGGCGGGTGGGCCGAGCAGTACTTC | CASKLGGWAEQYF
- | TRBJ2-1 | - | TRBV4-3 | TGCGCCAGCAGCCAAGTTGAGGCGGATGAGCAGTTCTTC | CASSQVEADEQFF
- | TRBJ2-3 | - | TRBV7-3 | TGTGCCAGCAGTTTACCGGCAGATACGCAGTATTTT | CASSLPADTQYF
- | TRBJ2-6 | - | TRBV19 | TGTGCCAGTAGTATGGGACAAGGGGTGGCTGGGGCCAACGTCCTGACTTTC | CASSMGQGVAGANVLTF
- | TRBJ2-6 | - | TRBV7-3 | TGTGCCAGCAGCCCGCCCGCGGGCCGGGCATCTGGGGCCAACGTCCTGACTTTC | CASSPPAGRASGANVLTF
- | TRBJ2-7 | - | TRBV4-1 | TGCGCCAGCAGCCACAACAGGGTGTACGAGCAGTACTTC | CASSHNRVYEQYF
- | TRBJ2-2 | TRBD2 | TRBV4-1 | TGCGCCAGCAGCCACTCCAGGGCCCGTCTAGCGGGGGGGCTGAGCACCGGGGAGCTGTTTTTT | CASSHSRARLAGGLSTGELFF
- | TRBJ1-3 | - | TRBV7-8 | TGTGCCAGCAGCTTAGCTTGGGGGCACACTGGAAACACCATATATTTT | CASSLAWGHTGNTIYF
- | TRBJ2-5 | TRBD1 | TRBV7-9 | TGTGCCAGCAGCTTCAGCGAGCCCCAAGGGGGCAGCCAGTACTTC | CASSFSEPQGGSQYF
- | TRBJ1-2 | TRBD1 | TRBV28 | TGTGCCAGCAGTCCCCCGACAGGGGCGACAGCTAACTATGGCTACACCTTC | CASSPPTGATANYGYTF
- | TRBJ1-4 | TRBD1 | TRBV10-3 | TGTGCCATCAGTGAACGTGGACAGGATAATGAAAAACTGTTTTTT | CAISERGQDNEKLFF
- | TRBJ1-4 | - | TRBV24-1 | TGTGCCATCAGGGCTCCTAATGAAAAACTGTTTTTT | CAIRAPNEKLFF
few | TRBJ2-3 | TRBD2 | TRBV10-3 | TGTGCCATCAGTGCTTCCCTTAGCGGGGGGGCTACAAATACGCAGTATTTT | CAISASLSGGATNTQYF
- | TRBJ2-7 | - | TRBV27 | TGTGCCAGCCTCGGGTTGTCAGGGGTAAGATACGAGCAGTACTTC | CASLGLSGVRYEQYF
- | TRBJ1-6 | - | TRBV21-1 | TGTGCCAGCAGCAAAGTAGTACAGGGAAGGCGCTCCTATAATTCACCCCTCCACTTT | CASSKVVQGRRSYNSPLHF
- | TRBJ1-1 | - | TRBV6-2/TRBV6-3 | TGTGCCAGCAGTTTCCTCGAGGGAAGTGAAGCTTTCTTT | CASSFLEGSEAFF
- | TRBJ1-6 | TRBD1 | TRBV7-2 | TGTGCCAGCAGCTCCTCGCCGGGACAGAGAACACCCCTCCACTTT | CASSSSPGQRTPLHF
- | TRBJ1-2 | - | TRBV12-3/TRBV12-4 | TGTGCCAGCAGAAAGACAGTCTATGGCTACACCTTC | CASRKTVYGYTF
- | TRBJ1-6 | - | TRBV29-1 | TGCAGCGTTGGGGAGATCGAGGGGGCACCCCTCCACTTT | CSVGEIEGAPLHF
- | TRBJ1-2 | - | TRBV9 | TGTGCCAGCAGCGTCGGGGGACCCGGGGGGTTGGGCTACACCTTC | CASSVGGPGGLGYTF
- | TRBJ2-3 | - | TRBV2 | TGTGCCAGCTCCCGGGTGAGGCCCACAGATACGCAGTATTTT | CASSRVRPTDTQYF
- | TRBJ2-3 | - | TRBV10-3 | TGTGCCATCGGCTCACTAGTGGATACGCAGTATTTT | CAIGSLVDTQYF
- | TRBJ2-1 | TRBD2 | TRBV3-1/TRBV3-2 | TGTGCCAGCAGCCAAGATCAGGTGGGGGGGACTAGTCCCCATGAGCAGTTCTTC | CASSQDQVGGTSPHEQFF
- | TRBJ1-5 | TRBD1 | TRBV19 | TGTGCCAGTAGTATTTGGGGGACAGGGGATCAGCCCCAGCATTTT | CASSIWGTGDQPQHF
once | TRBJ2-7 | TRBD1 | TRBV9 | TGTGCCAGCAGCACGGGGTGGGGACAGGGGGACGAGCAGTACTTC | CASSTGWGQGDEQYF
few | TRBJ2-2 | - | TRBV7-8 | TGTGCCAGCAGCTTATCCCGCGGGGCCGAACCCTGGGGGGAGCTGTTTTTT | CASSLSRGAEPWGELFF
- | TRBJ2-7 | TRBD1 | TRBV12-5 | TGTGCTAGTGGTCAGTCCCGACAGGGGGGGTACGAGCAGTACTTC | CASGQSRQGGYEQYF
- | TRBJ1-4 | - | TRBV5-4 | TGTGCCAGCAGGGCAGGGGCCGGAGCTAATGAAAAACTGTTTTTT | CASRAGAGANEKLFF
- | TRBJ1-6 | TRBD1 | TRBV5-1 | TGCGCCAGCAGCTTGGAGCGGACAGGGAATTCACCCCTCCACTTT | CASSLERTGNSPLHF
- | TRBJ1-3 | - | TRBV10-3 | TGTGCCATCAGTGAGGAGGCTCCCGGAAACACCATATATTTT | CAISEEAPGNTIYF
once | TRBJ2-1 | TRBD2 | TRBV11-2 | TGTGCCAGCAGCCACACAGGACTAGCGGGGGGAAATGAGCAGTTCTTC | CASSHTGLAGGNEQFF
- | TRBJ2-6 | TRBD1 | TRBV2 | TGTGCCACCTTACCGGGACAGGGAGTTTCTGGGGCCAACGTCCTGACTTTC | CATLPGQGVSGANVLTF
- | TRBJ2-2 | - | TRBV4-2 | TGTGCCAGCAGCTCAGGGGGGTCACCTACCGGGGAGCTGTTTTTT | CASSSGGSPTGELFF
- | TRBJ1-1 | TRBD1 | TRBV7-3 | TGTGCCAGCAGCTTAACAGGGGGCGATACTGAAGCTTTCTTT | CASSLTGGDTEAFF
- | TRBJ1-4 | TRBD1 | TRBV5-1 | TGCGCCAGCAGCTCGGGACAGTCGGCCGGTTTTGAAAAACTGTTTTTT | CASSSGQSAGFEKLFF
- | TRBJ2-7 | - | TRBV11-2 | TGTGCCAGCAGCTTAGTCCGTGGGGGGTCCTACGAGCAGTACTTC | CASSLVRGGSYEQYF
- | TRBJ2-2 | - | TRBV24-1 | TGTGCCACCAGTGAAACCGGGTCCAACACCGGGGAGCTGTTTTTT | CATSETGSNTGELFF
- | TRBJ2-5 | TRBD2 | TRBV10-3 | TGTGCCATCGGGGTTGGGACTAGCGGGGAAGAGACCCAGTACTTC | CAIGVGTSGEETQYF
- | TRBJ2-5 | TRBD2 | TRBV7-3 | TGTGCCAGCAAACTAGCGGGGAAAGAGACCCAGTACTTC | CASKLAGKETQYF
- | TRBJ2-7 | - | TRBV19 | TGTGCCAGTAGTATAGAAGCCAGGTCCTACGAGCAGTACTTC | CASSIEARSYEQYF
once | TRBJ2-5 | TRBD1 | TRBV5-1 | TGCGCCAGCAGCTTGGAGGACAGGAGGGAGACCCAGTACTTC | CASSLEDRRETQYF
- | TRBJ2-1 | TRBD2 | TRBV7-6 | TGTGCCAGCAGCTTTGGTAGCGGGGGCTACAATGAGCAGTTCTTC | CASSFGSGGYNEQFF
few | TRBJ1-2 | - | TRBV7-8 | TGTGCCAGCAGCTTAGTGACAGGCGGGTACTATGGCTACACCTTC | CASSLVTGGYYGYTF